These T cell receptor beta chains were read from a single sample in a study of blood T cell repertoires in COVID-19. The table came from immunoSEQ multiplex PCR; TCRdb's copy has only in-frame clones and leaves some out. This repertoire shows fewer than 250,000 clones, almost 85% found once; its top ten account for about 4%. The sequencing sample was made of peripheral blood. These receptors all stem from a man aged 50-60 years with acute or convalescent COVID-19. CDR3s include the opening cysteine and the closing phenylalanine or tryptophan. Each record gives: V gene, D gene, clone size, J gene, CDR3 DNA, CDR3 protein. The D gene is left open where the match is weak. Clone sizes are given selectively: once, few, many, or a class where the clone is expanded.

V gene: TRBV7-9; D gene: .; clone size: .; J gene: TRBJ1-3; CDR3 DNA: TGTGCCAGCAGCTTAGTCGGGGAGGCTGGAAACACCATATATTTT; CDR3 protein: CASSLVGEAGNTIYF
V gene: TRBV3-1/TRBV3-2; D gene: .; clone size: .; J gene: TRBJ1-5; CDR3 DNA: TGTGCCAGCAGCCACTCTCAATTCGGGAATCAGCCCCAGCATTTT; CDR3 protein: CASSHSQFGNQPQHF
V gene: TRBV9; D gene: .; clone size: .; J gene: TRBJ1-3; CDR3 DNA: TGTGCCAGCAGTTCCCGGGGGGGATCGACTGGAAACACCATATATTTT; CDR3 protein: CASSSRGGSTGNTIYF
V gene: TRBV30; D gene: TRBD2; clone size: .; J gene: TRBJ2-2; CDR3 DNA: TGTGCCTGGGGGCGGGAGGCCGGGGAGCTGTTTTTT; CDR3 protein: CAWGREAGELFF
V gene: TRBV5-1; D gene: TRBD2; clone size: few; J gene: TRBJ2-7; CDR3 DNA: TGCGCCAGCAGCTGGGATCCTAGCGGGAGTTTCTACGAGCAGTACTTC; CDR3 protein: CASSWDPSGSFYEQYF
V gene: TRBV28; D gene: .; clone size: .; J gene: TRBJ1-2; CDR3 DNA: TGTGCCAGCAGCACCGGACAGCACTATGGCTACACCTTC; CDR3 protein: CASSTGQHYGYTF
V gene: TRBV11-3; D gene: TRBD2; clone size: .; J gene: TRBJ2-1; CDR3 DNA: TGTGCCAGCAGCCGCGGGAGAGGCTACAATGAGCAGTTCTTC; CDR3 protein: CASSRGRGYNEQFF
V gene: TRBV24-1; D gene: TRBD1; clone size: .; J gene: TRBJ1-1; CDR3 DNA: TGTGCCACCAGTTTAACAGGGGCGGCCACTGAAGCTTTCTTT; CDR3 protein: CATSLTGAATEAFF
V gene: TRBV15; D gene: .; clone size: few; J gene: TRBJ2-1; CDR3 DNA: TGTGCCACCAGCTCGAGCAGGGGCAATGAGCAGTTCTTC; CDR3 protein: CATSSSRGNEQFF
V gene: TRBV5-1; D gene: .; clone size: .; J gene: TRBJ2-7; CDR3 DNA: TGCGCCAGCAGCTTGGTGCCGCCGGGCGAGCAGTACTTC; CDR3 protein: CASSLVPPGEQYF
V gene: TRBV20-1; D gene: .; clone size: .; J gene: TRBJ2-7; CDR3 DNA: TGCAGTGCTAGACCCGGGGGAGAGCAGTACTTC; CDR3 protein: CSARPGGEQYF
V gene: TRBV10-3; D gene: TRBD1; clone size: .; J gene: TRBJ1-1; CDR3 DNA: TGTGCCATCAGGGGACAGGGGAGGACTGAAGCTTTCTTT; CDR3 protein: CAIRGQGRTEAFF
V gene: TRBV19; D gene: .; clone size: .; J gene: TRBJ2-3; CDR3 DNA: TGTGCCAGTAGTATAGACCGTAGCGGCCCGGTCCGAGATACGCAGTATTTT; CDR3 protein: CASSIDRSGPVRDTQYF
V gene: TRBV10-3; D gene: .; clone size: .; J gene: TRBJ2-7; CDR3 DNA: TGTGCCATCAGCCGCGGGACCTCCTACGAGCAGTACTTC; CDR3 protein: CAISRGTSYEQYF
V gene: TRBV10-3; D gene: TRBD2; clone size: .; J gene: TRBJ2-2; CDR3 DNA: TGTGCCATCAGTGAGTGGAAGACTAGCGGGGGGTCCTACACCGGGGAGCTGTTTTTT; CDR3 protein: CAISEWKTSGGSYTGELFF
V gene: TRBV29-1; D gene: .; clone size: few; J gene: TRBJ2-1; CDR3 DNA: TGCAGCGTTGAATGGGGTTCTGGGGGGAATGAGCAGTTCTTC; CDR3 protein: CSVEWGSGGNEQFF
V gene: TRBV11-2; D gene: .; clone size: .; J gene: TRBJ2-7; CDR3 DNA: TGTGCCAGCAGCTTAGGGCGGGGCCAGGGAAAATACGAGCAGTACTTC; CDR3 protein: CASSLGRGQGKYEQYF
V gene: TRBV6-6; D gene: TRBD2; clone size: .; J gene: TRBJ2-7; CDR3 DNA: TGTGCCAGCAACATGCTGGCTAGCGGTCTCGGCGAGCAGTACTTC; CDR3 protein: CASNMLASGLGEQYF
V gene: TRBV3-1/TRBV3-2; D gene: TRBD1; clone size: .; J gene: TRBJ1-2; CDR3 DNA: TGTGCCAGCAGCCAAGATTCAGGGGGCGGCTATGGCTACACCTTC; CDR3 protein: CASSQDSGGGYGYTF
V gene: TRBV10-3; D gene: .; clone size: .; J gene: TRBJ1-1; CDR3 DNA: TGTGCCACGACAGGGAACACTGAAGCTTTCTTT; CDR3 protein: CATTGNTEAFF
V gene: TRBV6-6; D gene: .; clone size: .; J gene: TRBJ1-1; CDR3 DNA: TGTGCCAGCAGTTACCCCCTCCGCCGGGTCACTGAAGCTTTCTTT; CDR3 protein: CASSYPLRRVTEAFF
V gene: TRBV5-5; D gene: TRBD1; clone size: .; J gene: TRBJ1-2; CDR3 DNA: TGTGCCAGCAGCTTGGCTCCCTCTTTTCGGACAGGCAACTATGGCTACACCTTC; CDR3 protein: CASSLAPSFRTGNYGYTF
V gene: TRBV28; D gene: TRBD2; clone size: few; J gene: TRBJ2-1; CDR3 DNA: TGTGCCAGCACACTAGCGGGCTCCTACAATGAGCAGTTCTTC; CDR3 protein: CASTLAGSYNEQFF
V gene: TRBV30; D gene: TRBD1; clone size: .; J gene: TRBJ1-6; CDR3 DNA: TGTGCCTCCCCCGGGACAGAAAACAATAATTCACCCCTCCACTTT; CDR3 protein: CASPGTENNNSPLHF
V gene: TRBV5-1; D gene: .; clone size: .; J gene: TRBJ1-1; CDR3 DNA: TGCGCCAGCAGCTTGGTTACAGGAATTGAAGCTTTCTTT; CDR3 protein: CASSLVTGIEAFF
V gene: TRBV29-1; D gene: .; clone size: .; J gene: TRBJ2-3; CDR3 DNA: TGCAGCGTTGAAGATGCGTCAGATACGCAGTATTTT; CDR3 protein: CSVEDASDTQYF